Listed below are T cell receptor beta chains from one sample, sequenced in a study of cytomegalovirus exposure and HLA in healthy donors. Assay: immunoSEQ multiplex PCR; the TCRdb copy retains only in-frame clones and omits some. The sample lists over 150,000 clones; 70% to 85% were seen once. The sequenced material came from PBMCs. The receptors shown here come from a man aged 30-40 years in good health and CMV-seronegative. The CDR3 runs from the conserved cysteine through the conserved F or W. The order of the fields is V gene, clone size, J gene, D gene, CDR3 DNA, CDR3 protein. The D gene is left open where the match is weak. Clone size is stated in some rows and not others, as once, few, many or a class when expanded.

V: TRBV30
size: NA
J: TRBJ1-2
D: TRBD1
DNA: TGTGCCTGGAGTTCTGCGACAGGGGGCGGCTACACCTTC
CDR3: CAWSSATGGGYTF

V: TRBV2
size: NA
J: TRBJ1-1
D: TRBD1
DNA: TGTGCCAGCATGACAGGGACAGAGAACACTGAAGCTTTCTTT
CDR3: CASMTGTENTEAFF

V: TRBV30
size: NA
J: TRBJ2-1
D: NA
DNA: TGTGCCTGGAGTCAGATGAGCGCCACCTACAATGAGCAGTTCTTC
CDR3: CAWSQMSATYNEQFF

V: TRBV5-1
size: NA
J: TRBJ2-2
D: NA
DNA: TGCGCCAGCAGCTTGGTCCCAGGGCAGACCGGGGAGCTGTTTTTT
CDR3: CASSLVPGQTGELFF

V: TRBV7-7
size: few
J: TRBJ2-2
D: TRBD1
DNA: TGTGCCAGCAGCTTAACGGGACAGGGTAACACCGGGGAGCTGTTTTTT
CDR3: CASSLTGQGNTGELFF

V: TRBV2
size: NA
J: TRBJ1-1
D: NA
DNA: TGTGCCAGAGGGACAGAAGCTTTCTTT
CDR3: CARGTEAFF

V: TRBV5-1
size: NA
J: TRBJ1-2
D: NA
DNA: TGCGCCAGCAGCTTGGAGACGGGGGGACGATACTATGGCTACACCTTC
CDR3: CASSLETGGRYYGYTF

V: TRBV20-1
size: NA
J: TRBJ2-1
D: NA
DNA: TGCAGTGCTAGTCACACAGGTGAGCAGTTCTTC
CDR3: CSASHTGEQFF

V: TRBV5-1
size: NA
J: TRBJ2-2
D: NA
DNA: TGCGCCAGCAGCTTCGACAGGACCGGGGAGCTGTTTTTT
CDR3: CASSFDRTGELFF

V: TRBV6-6
size: NA
J: TRBJ2-3
D: TRBD1
DNA: TGTGCCAGCAGGCCGGGACAGGGTAACCGAGATACGCAGTATTTT
CDR3: CASRPGQGNRDTQYF

V: TRBV9
size: NA
J: TRBJ2-7
D: TRBD1
DNA: TGTGCCAGCAGCGGCCGGGACAGCGGCGAGCAGTACTTC
CDR3: CASSGRDSGEQYF

V: TRBV29-1
size: NA
J: TRBJ1-1
D: NA
DNA: TGCAGCGTTGAAGATTGGGGGGAACGGGGGATGAACACTGAAGCTTTCTTT
CDR3: CSVEDWGERGMNTEAFF

V: TRBV28
size: NA
J: TRBJ2-1
D: NA
DNA: TGTGCCAGCAGTCCCGCAATGAGCAATGAGCAGTTCTTC
CDR3: CASSPAMSNEQFF

V: TRBV5-1
size: NA
J: TRBJ2-1
D: NA
DNA: TGCGCCAGCAGCTTACAGGGGGGGTCCTACAATGAGCAGTTCTTC
CDR3: CASSLQGGSYNEQFF

V: TRBV7-2
size: NA
J: TRBJ1-1
D: NA
DNA: TGTGCCAGCAGCCCCACGCGTGACACTGAAGCTTTCTTT
CDR3: CASSPTRDTEAFF

V: TRBV7-2
size: NA
J: TRBJ1-2
D: TRBD1
DNA: TGTGCCAGCAGTTCCTCCGGGACAGGGGGTAGCTATGGCTACACCTTC
CDR3: CASSSSGTGGSYGYTF

V: TRBV6-1
size: NA
J: TRBJ2-1
D: TRBD2
DNA: TGTGCCAGCAGTGAAGGTCCGGGGGGGTCACACAATGAGCAGTTCTTC
CDR3: CASSEGPGGSHNEQFF

V: TRBV7-2
size: NA
J: TRBJ2-3
D: NA
DNA: TGTGCCAGCAGCTTAGGCCAGGGTTGGGCGACAGATACGCAGTATTTT
CDR3: CASSLGQGWATDTQYF

V: TRBV27
size: NA
J: TRBJ2-7
D: TRBD1
DNA: TGTGCCAGCAGTCGCCCGGGACAGTCCTACGAGCAGTACTTC
CDR3: CASSRPGQSYEQYF

V: TRBV2
size: few
J: TRBJ2-5
D: TRBD1
DNA: TGTGCCAGCAGAGGGGACAGCTACGTCCAAGAGACCCAGTACTTC
CDR3: CASRGDSYVQETQYF

V: TRBV7-8
size: NA
J: TRBJ1-4
D: NA
DNA: TGTGCCAGCAGCCCAAATCTGGGGGCCGGTGAAAAACTGTTTTTT
CDR3: CASSPNLGAGEKLFF

V: TRBV2
size: few
J: TRBJ2-3
D: TRBD1
DNA: TGTGCCAGCAGTCCGGGACAGGGGACAGATACGCAGTATTTT
CDR3: CASSPGQGTDTQYF

V: TRBV4-3
size: NA
J: TRBJ1-2
D: TRBD1
DNA: TGCGCCAGCAGCCAAGATTCCGCGACAGGGCGCGGCTACACCTTC
CDR3: CASSQDSATGRGYTF

V: TRBV7-9
size: NA
J: TRBJ1-1
D: NA
DNA: TGTGCCAGCAGCTCGACAGCTGAAGCTTTCTTT
CDR3: CASSSTAEAFF

V: TRBV28
size: once
J: TRBJ2-5
D: TRBD1
DNA: TGTGCCAGCAGTTTTTTCAGGGGGCGAGAGACCCAGTACTTC
CDR3: CASSFFRGRETQYF

V: TRBV29-1
size: NA
J: TRBJ1-2
D: TRBD1
DNA: TGCAGCGCACTGTTGACAGGGGGGAACTATGGCTACCCCTTC
CDR3: CSALLTGGNYGYPF

V: TRBV6-1
size: few
J: TRBJ2-3
D: NA
DNA: TGTGCCAGCAGTGCCAGCGGGACACTGACAGATACGCAGTATTTT
CDR3: CASSASGTLTDTQYF

V: TRBV7-2
size: NA
J: TRBJ2-5
D: NA
DNA: TGTGCCAGCAGCTTAGCGCCGGGGAGCGGTGAGACCCAGTACTTC
CDR3: CASSLAPGSGETQYF

V: TRBV28
size: few
J: TRBJ1-1
D: NA
DNA: TGTGCCAGCTGCACGGCGGGGAGGACCACTGAAGCTTTCTTT
CDR3: CASCTAGRTTEAFF

V: TRBV27
size: once
J: TRBJ2-7
D: TRBD1
DNA: TGTGCCAGCAGTTTGGGGACAGGGGGCTTTTACTACGAGCAGTACTTC
CDR3: CASSLGTGGFYYEQYF

V: TRBV7-2
size: once
J: TRBJ1-2
D: NA
DNA: TGTGCCAGCAGCCCCGGGGGGGACGACTATGGCTACACCTTC
CDR3: CASSPGGDDYGYTF

V: TRBV19
size: NA
J: TRBJ2-1
D: TRBD1
DNA: TGTGCCAGCGCTCAGGGGACAGGGGACAATGAGCAGTTCTTC
CDR3: CASAQGTGDNEQFF

V: TRBV2
size: NA
J: TRBJ1-5
D: NA
DNA: TGTGCCAGCAGTCTCGACAGTAATCAGCCCCAGCATTTT
CDR3: CASSLDSNQPQHF

V: TRBV5-1
size: NA
J: TRBJ2-7
D: NA
DNA: TGCGCCAGCAGCTTGATGCGCGGAAACTACGAGCAGTACTTC
CDR3: CASSLMRGNYEQYF

V: TRBV11-2
size: few
J: TRBJ2-7
D: NA
DNA: TGTGCCAGCAGGACTAGGACAGGCACCAAACTCTACGAGCAGTACTTC
CDR3: CASRTRTGTKLYEQYF

V: TRBV7-3
size: NA
J: TRBJ2-3
D: TRBD2
DNA: TGTGCCAGCAGCTTAATAGCGGGGGGGGGCACAGATACGCAGTATTTT
CDR3: CASSLIAGGGTDTQYF

V: TRBV5-1
size: once
J: TRBJ2-5
D: TRBD2
DNA: TGCGCCAGCAGCTTGAATAGCGGGGGGGCCGGTGAGACCCAGTACTTC
CDR3: CASSLNSGGAGETQYF

V: TRBV2
size: NA
J: TRBJ2-7
D: NA
DNA: TGTGCCAGCTTCCAGAGTGGGGAGGTTCCGCTCTACGAGCAGTACTTC
CDR3: CASFQSGEVPLYEQYF

V: TRBV19
size: NA
J: TRBJ2-1
D: NA
DNA: TGTGCCAGTAGTGACGACAGGAGAACCTACAATGAGCAGTTCTTC
CDR3: CASSDDRRTYNEQFF

V: TRBV6-6
size: NA
J: TRBJ1-3
D: NA
DNA: TGTGCCAGCACTATAACGGACAGTTACTCTGGAAACACCATATATTTT
CDR3: CASTITDSYSGNTIYF

V: TRBV30
size: NA
J: TRBJ2-5
D: NA
DNA: TGTGCCTGGAGTTTAGGGGTAGAGACCCAGTACTTC
CDR3: CAWSLGVETQYF

V: TRBV5-6
size: NA
J: TRBJ2-1
D: TRBD2
DNA: TGTGCCAGCAGCTTAATGACTAGCGATCACAATGAGCAGTTCTTC
CDR3: CASSLMTSDHNEQFF

V: TRBV18
size: once
J: TRBJ1-5
D: NA
DNA: TGTGCCAGCTCAGGCGGGGGCGGCAATCAGCCCCAGCATTTT
CDR3: CASSGGGGNQPQHF

V: TRBV7-2
size: NA
J: TRBJ2-1
D: NA
DNA: TGTGCCAGCAGCTTAGTTCGCTCCTACAATGAGCAGTTCTTC
CDR3: CASSLVRSYNEQFF

V: TRBV29-1
size: NA
J: TRBJ2-5
D: NA
DNA: TGCAGCGTTGAGGTAGTCGGTCAAGAGACCCAGTACTTC
CDR3: CSVEVVGQETQYF

V: TRBV28
size: NA
J: TRBJ2-5
D: TRBD1
DNA: TGTGCCAGCAGTTTACCAGGGGGCGGAGAGACCCAGTACTTC
CDR3: CASSLPGGGETQYF

V: TRBV9
size: NA
J: TRBJ2-3
D: NA
DNA: TGTGCCAGCAGCAGGGGAGGTACAGATACGCAGTATTTT
CDR3: CASSRGGTDTQYF

V: TRBV27
size: NA
J: TRBJ2-1
D: TRBD2
DNA: TGTGCCAGCAGTCTGACTAGCGGGGGGAATGAGCAGTTCTTC
CDR3: CASSLTSGGNEQFF

V: TRBV18
size: NA
J: TRBJ2-3
D: TRBD2
DNA: TGTGCCAGCTCCACCGGGACTAGCGGGGGGGCTAGCACAGATACGCAGTATTTT
CDR3: CASSTGTSGGASTDTQYF

V: TRBV4-2
size: NA
J: TRBJ1-2
D: NA
DNA: TGTGCCAGCAGCCAAGATCTTGCAGGGGCTAACTATGGCTACACCTTC
CDR3: CASSQDLAGANYGYTF

V: TRBV19
size: NA
J: TRBJ2-3
D: TRBD1
DNA: TGTGCCAGTAGTCCCCGGGACAGGGGGGCGGGGGATACGCAGTATTTT
CDR3: CASSPRDRGAGDTQYF

V: TRBV5-1
size: NA
J: TRBJ1-3
D: TRBD1
DNA: TGCGCCAGCAGTCCAGCAGGGGGCACTGGAAACACCATATATTTT
CDR3: CASSPAGGTGNTIYF

V: TRBV5-4
size: NA
J: TRBJ1-1
D: NA
DNA: TGTGCCAGCAGCTTGGGGGACACCCGAGACACTGAAGCTTTCTTT
CDR3: CASSLGDTRDTEAFF

V: TRBV7-8
size: NA
J: TRBJ2-2
D: TRBD1
DNA: TGTGCCAGCGGACTGGGACAGGGTAACACCGGGGAGCTGTTTTTT
CDR3: CASGLGQGNTGELFF